Listed below are T cell receptor beta chains from one sample, sequenced in a study of response to subunit inactivated influenza vaccine. TCRdb redid the calling of the RT-PCR reads with MiXCR, one entry per CDR3 protein. The sample consists of hundreds of thousands of distinct CDR3 sequences, approximately 12% of them appearing once. The input for sequencing was PBMCs from blood, taken on the day of vaccination. These TCRs come from a man between 50 and 59 years old who received an inactivated influenza vaccine. CDR3s include the opening cysteine and the closing phenylalanine or tryptophan. The D gene is left open where the match is weak. Only part of the rows carry a size: once, few, many, or a class if the clone is expanded.

j_call	v_call	d_call	clone_size	cdr3_aa	cdr3_nt
TRBJ2-7	TRBV9	NA	NA	CASSGREAPYEQYF	TGTGCCAGCAGCGGCAGGGAGGCCCCCTACGAGCAGTACTTC
TRBJ1-1	TRBV12-3/TRBV12-4	NA	few	CASSPRAGHLNTEAFF	TGTGCCAGCAGTCCCCGAGCGGGACATCTGAACACTGAAGCTTTCTTT
TRBJ1-5	TRBV20-1	NA	many	CSASSWDQPQHF	TGCAGTGCTAGTTCTTGGGATCAGCCCCAGCATTTT
TRBJ2-3	TRBV2	NA	few	CASSEAITDTQYF	TGTGCCAGCAGTGAAGCAATCACAGATACGCAGTATTTT
TRBJ2-1	TRBV10-3	NA	few	CAIRVGDNEQFF	TGTGCCATCAGAGTGGGAGACAATGAGCAGTTCTTC
TRBJ2-3	TRBV7-6	NA	NA	CASSPTQGGNTDTQYF	TGTGCCAGCAGCCCCACCCAGGGCGGAAACACAGATACGCAGTATTTT
TRBJ2-7	TRBV3-1	NA	few	CASSQSGGPPGEQYF	TGTGCCAGCAGCCAGTCAGGCGGGCCTCCGGGCGAGCAGTACTTC
TRBJ2-7	TRBV7-2	NA	few	CASSLISRAGNYEQYF	TGTGCCAGCAGCTTAATAAGCCGGGCTGGGAACTACGAGCAGTACTTC
TRBJ2-1	TRBV2	TRBD1	NA	CASRSGTGFTPSYNEQFF	TGTGCCAGTAGGTCCGGGACAGGGTTCACTCCATCCTACAATGAGCAGTTCTTC
TRBJ2-6	TRBV5-1	NA	many	CASSGSVISGANVLTF	TGCGCCAGCAGCGGCAGTGTCATCTCTGGGGCCAACGTCCTGACTTTC
TRBJ2-5	TRBV20-1	TRBD1	NA	CSASWGQGAYETQYF	TGCAGTGCTAGTTGGGGACAGGGGGCATATGAGACCCAGTACTTC
TRBJ2-7	TRBV29-1	TRBD1	NA	CSVVGTAESYEQYF	TGCAGCGTTGTTGGGACAGCCGAATCTTACGAGCAGTACTTC
TRBJ1-1	TRBV5-1	NA	NA	CASSFTGGANTEAFF	TGCGCCAGCAGCTTCACGGGGGGAGCGAACACTGAAGCTTTCTTT
TRBJ2-3	TRBV29-1	NA	many	CSAQQGATDTQYF	TGCAGCGCACAACAGGGAGCCACAGATACGCAGTATTTT
TRBJ2-1	TRBV6-2/TRBV6-3	TRBD1	few	CASRRSGGVRNEQFF	TGTGCCAGCAGGAGATCAGGGGGCGTTAGGAATGAGCAGTTCTTC
TRBJ1-1	TRBV20-1	TRBD1	NA	CSARAPGGTAEAFF	TGCAGTGCTAGGGCCCCAGGGGGCACGGCTGAAGCTTTCTTT
TRBJ1-4	TRBV6-1	TRBD1	NA	CASSTRDRGLGKLFF	TGTGCCAGCAGTACCCGGGACAGGGGGCTCGGAAAACTGTTTTTT
TRBJ2-7	TRBV28	NA	NA	CASSISGVTEWQYF	TGTGCCAGCAGTATTAGCGGAGTTACCGAGTGGCAGTACTTC